These T cell receptor beta chains were read from a single sample in a study of cytomegalovirus exposure and HLA in healthy donors. Assay used: immunoSEQ multiplex PCR; TCRdb lists only in-frame clones, some missing. The sample lists around 180,000 clones, roughly 74% seen once, with about 5.6% in the top ten. The source material was PBMCs. These receptors were obtained from a woman in her twenties or thirties in good health and CMV-seropositive. Each CDR3 is given with its conserved first and last residue. A D gene is named only where the DNA matches it firmly. Size tells how often a clone was seen (once, few, many) or the class of an expanded clone, and some rows leave it out.

J gene,clone size,D gene,V gene,CDR3 protein,CDR3 DNA
TRBJ1-3,.,.,TRBV2,CASSGPSSGNTIYF,TGTGCCAGCAGTGGCCCCAGCTCTGGAAACACCATATATTTT
TRBJ2-5,few,TRBD1,TRBV7-2,CASSLGRGRLETQYF,TGTGCCAGCAGCTTAGGCAGGGGGCGTTTGGAGACCCAGTACTTC
TRBJ2-1,.,TRBD2,TRBV28,CASRTSGSNEQFF,TGTGCCAGCAGGACTAGCGGGAGCAATGAGCAGTTCTTC
TRBJ1-2,.,.,TRBV28,CASSLRGLYYGYTF,TGTGCCAGCAGTTTGCGGGGGCTCTACTATGGCTACACCTTC
TRBJ2-3,.,TRBD2,TRBV5-1,CASSPQISLAGGRDTQYF,TGCGCCAGCTCCCCTCAAATCTCACTAGCGGGAGGCCGGGATACGCAGTATTTT
TRBJ1-2,.,TRBD1,TRBV7-9,CASSPNGQDYGYTF,TGTGCCAGCAGCCCAAACGGACAGGACTATGGCTACACCTTC
TRBJ2-7,.,.,TRBV28,CASSRSGYSSYEQYF,TGTGCCAGCAGTCGTAGCGGATACAGCTCCTACGAGCAGTACTTC
TRBJ2-5,.,TRBD1,TRBV7-9,CSSSSLDRGYEETQYF,TGTTCCAGCAGCTCCCTAGACAGGGGATACGAGGAGACCCAGTACTTC
TRBJ2-7,.,TRBD2,TRBV27,CASLTWEGEQYF,TGTGCCAGCCTGACCTGGGAGGGCGAGCAGTACTTC
TRBJ2-1,.,.,TRBV5-1,CASSLVTVYNEQFF,TGCGCCAGCAGCTTGGTTACAGTCTACAATGAGCAGTTCTTC
TRBJ2-1,.,TRBD2,TRBV27,CASSRMGGRQYNEQFF,TGTGCCAGCAGTCGGATGGGCGGGAGGCAATACAATGAGCAGTTCTTC
TRBJ1-3,.,TRBD1,TRBV18,CASSPVPGQSSGNTIYF,TGTGCCAGCTCACCCGTCCCGGGACAGAGCTCTGGAAACACCATATATTTT
TRBJ2-3,.,.,TRBV15,CATSRDRDHPTDTQYF,TGTGCCACCAGCAGAGATCGGGATCACCCGACAGATACGCAGTATTTT
TRBJ1-2,.,.,TRBV28,CASSLSLDFYYGYTF,TGTGCCAGCAGTTTATCGTTGGACTTTTACTATGGCTACACCTTC
TRBJ2-3,.,.,TRBV5-4,CASSFGGPVHTQYF,TGTGCCAGCAGCTTCGGAGGCCCCGTCCATACGCAGTATTTT
TRBJ2-3,.,.,TRBV6-6,CASSYRKGDTQYF,TGTGCCAGCAGTTACCGTAAGGGGGATACGCAGTATTTT
TRBJ2-3,.,TRBD2,TRBV13,CASSPGLAGPDTQYF,TGTGCCAGCAGCCCCGGACTAGCGGGGCCAGATACGCAGTATTTT
TRBJ2-3,.,.,TRBV5-1,CASKETGIVRDTQYF,TGCGCCAGCAAGGAGACAGGTATTGTGCGAGATACGCAGTATTTT
TRBJ2-5,.,TRBD2,TRBV5-1,CASSWGLAGGRGTQYF,TGCGCCAGCAGCTGGGGACTAGCGGGAGGCCGCGGGACCCAGTACTTC
TRBJ1-2,.,.,TRBV15,CATSKRQHSFYGYTF,TGTGCCACCAGCAAGAGACAGCATAGTTTCTATGGCTACACCTTC
TRBJ1-5,.,.,TRBV15,CATSRDRGSNQPQHF,TGTGCCACCAGCAGAGATCGCGGAAGCAATCAGCCCCAGCATTTT
TRBJ2-5,.,.,TRBV10-3,CAISESTPSDFQETQYF,TGTGCCATCAGTGAGTCTACCCCTAGCGATTTCCAAGAGACCCAGTACTTC
TRBJ1-3,.,.,TRBV4-1,CASSQGAGNTIYF,TGCGCCAGCAGCCAAGGAGCGGGAAACACCATATATTTT
TRBJ1-4,.,TRBD1,TRBV5-1,CASSSGTGPTNEKLFF,TGCGCCAGCAGCTCCGGGACAGGGCCCACTAATGAAAAACTGTTTTTT
TRBJ2-3,.,TRBD2,TRBV10-3,CAISESLASGRSDTQYF,TGTGCCATCAGTGAGTCCCTGGCTAGCGGGAGATCCGATACGCAGTATTTT
TRBJ2-1,once,.,TRBV5-4,CASSLGAGAREGHEQFF,TGTGCCAGCAGCTTGGGGGCGGGGGCGAGAGAGGGGCATGAGCAGTTCTTC
TRBJ2-7,.,TRBD1,TRBV19,CASSPGTGIYEQYF,TGTGCCAGTAGTCCCGGGACAGGGATCTACGAGCAGTACTTC
TRBJ1-4,.,TRBD1,TRBV15,CATSRHRGRSENEKLFF,TGTGCCACCAGCAGACACAGGGGGCGTTCCGAGAATGAAAAACTGTTTTTT
TRBJ2-7,.,TRBD2,TRBV6-5,CASTAGEGGYEQYF,TGTGCCAGCACCGCCGGGGAGGGCGGCTACGAGCAGTACTTC
TRBJ2-7,.,TRBD2,TRBV9,CASSPRLAGYYEQYF,TGTGCCAGCAGCCCTCGACTAGCGGGGTACTACGAGCAGTACTTC
TRBJ1-1,.,TRBD1,TRBV7-6,CASTKDRGTEAFF,TGTGCCAGCACCAAGGACAGGGGGACTGAAGCTTTCTTT
TRBJ1-5,.,.,TRBV6-5,CASSVGAGYNQPQHF,TGTGCCAGCAGTGTAGGGGCAGGGTACAATCAGCCCCAGCATTTT
TRBJ2-2,.,.,TRBV13,CASSSQTGELFF,TGTGCCAGCAGCTCTCAGACCGGGGAGCTGTTTTTT
TRBJ2-7,.,.,TRBV5-4,CASSSLGPNTPYEQYF,TGTGCCAGCAGTAGCTTAGGTCCGAATACCCCCTACGAGCAGTACTTC
TRBJ2-3,.,TRBD2,TRBV4-3,CASSWGLTAVLGTDTQYF,TGCGCCAGCAGCTGGGGACTAACCGCCGTCCTTGGCACAGATACGCAGTATTTT
TRBJ2-7,few,.,TRBV4-1,CASSQVSGVRRGEQYF,TGCGCCAGCAGCCAAGTTTCAGGGGTCAGGAGAGGCGAGCAGTACTTC
TRBJ2-6,once,TRBD1,TRBV5-6,CASSLQGASPGGANVLTF,TGTGCCAGCAGCTTGCAGGGGGCTTCCCCAGGAGGGGCCAACGTCCTGACTTTC
TRBJ1-3,.,.,TRBV5-1,CASSGTTGSGNTIYF,TGCGCCAGCAGCGGAACGACAGGCTCTGGAAACACCATATATTTT
TRBJ2-7,.,.,TRBV27,CASSLGRWEGGEQYF,TGTGCCAGCAGTTTGGGGCGGTGGGAAGGAGGGGAGCAGTACTTC
TRBJ2-3,few,TRBD2,TRBV10-2,CASRPGTSPTHTQYF,TGCGCCAGCAGACCTGGGACTAGCCCGACCCATACGCAGTATTTT
TRBJ1-1,.,.,TRBV27,CASSSMISSEAFF,TGTGCCAGCAGTTCGATGATATCGAGTGAAGCTTTCTTT